These 26 T cell receptor beta chains came from one sample sequenced in a study of blood T cells in healthy people across ages. Alongside a J-beta primer mix, a sample-barcoded 5' primer served in a second PCR lasting about 7 to 11 cycles. TCRdb re-derived calls from the 5' RACE reads in MiXCR, one entry per CDR3 protein. Counted here are 350,000 to 450,000 distinct CDR3 sequences, roughly half occurring once; the ten biggest clones make up under 65%. Sequences were obtained from blood. The receptors were gathered from a man between 60 and 70 years old in good health.

This clonotype was found once. This sequence joins TRBV9 and TRBJ2-1; D perhaps matches TRBD1 (6 bases). The V gene's germline CDR1 is SGDLS and CDR2 YYNGEE. This CDR3 region has 19 residues. V dropped 0 bases and J dropped 5 bases, with 24 bases sitting between them. The CDR3 is CASSVEPLVTLKGDNEQFF. In DNA, the CDR3 is TGTGCCAGCAGCGTAGAACCATTAGTAACTTTAAAGGGGGACAATGAGCAGTTCTTC.

There are a few counts of this clonotype. The chain links TRBV18 to TRBJ2-4, with no clear D. V shed 3 bases and J shed 5 bases, with 8 bases lying between them. CDR3 length: 13 residues. The germline gives CDR1 KGHSH, CDR2 LQKENI. CDR3 nucleotides: TGTGCCAGCTCACCCGAGTCGCAAAACATTCAGTACTTC. Translating gives CASSPESQNIQYF. Variable domain in full (rest from reference TRBV18 and TRBJ2-4): NAGVMQNPRHLVRRRGQEARLRCSPMKGHSHVYWYRQLPEEGLKFMVYLQKENIIDESGMPKERFSAEFPKEGPSILRIQQVVRGDSAAYFCASSPESQNIQYFGAGTRLSVL.

The CDR3 region is CASSSTPPYGYTF. In DNA form, the CDR3 reads TGTGCCAGCAGCTCGACCCCCCCCTATGGCTACACCTTC. The rearrangement joins TRBV12-3 or TRBV12-4 to TRBJ1-2, with no clear D. The V end was cut by 6 bases, the J end by 4 bases, with 12 bases between. CDR3 length: 13 amino acids.

The chain combines TRBV5-5 with TRBJ2-1; TRBD1 is a possible D gene (6 bases). Trimming removed 2 bases from V and 4 bases from J, with 13 bases in between. CDR3 length equals 15 residues. Germline V gene data show CDR1 as SGHKS and CDR2 as YYEKEE (reference sequence). The CDR3 here is CASSLDRTPYNEQFF. The CDR3 DNA reads TGTGCCAGCAGCTTAGACAGGACACCTTACAATGAGCAGTTCTTC.

The CDR3: CASSYSGTAYEQYF. The CDR3 DNA sequence: TGTGCCAGCAGTTATTCCGGGACAGCCTACGAGCAGTACTTC. The chain carries TRBV6-2 or TRBV6-3 and TRBJ2-7; 7 positions agree with TRBD1. Germline lookup yields CDR1 MNHEY and CDR2 SVGEGT. The CDR3 length is 14 residues. V trimming: 3 bases; J trimming: 2 bases; junction bases outside the gene matches: 4.

The chain is built from TRBV6-2 or TRBV6-3 and TRBJ1-5; D may be TRBD1 (5 bases). This CDR3 is 16 amino acids long. Trimming cost V 7 bases and J 1 base, with 17 bases left between them. Germline V gene data show CDR1 as MNHEY and CDR2 as SVGEGT. In DNA, the CDR3 is TGTGCCAGCACCACTACACAGGTGAGGAGCAATCAGCCCCAGCATTTT. As protein: CASTTTQVRSNQPQHF.

This clonotype was observed a handful of times. The chain uses TRBV11-2 and TRBJ2-5; either TRBD1 or TRBD2 may fit D (5 bases each). Judging by the DNA end, TRBJ2-7 fits better; the J call may be wrong. Germline CDR1 and CDR2: SGHAT and FQNNGV. The CDR3 is made up of 12 amino acids. The DNA of the CDR3 is TGTGCCAGCAGCTTAGGGGACGCCGAGCAGTACTTC. Its translation is CASSLGDAEQYF.

V and J are TRBV7-8 and TRBJ2-3, with 7 bases matching TRBD2. The CDR3 is 14 residues long. Trimming removed 8 bases from V and 2 bases from J; junction bases left unmatched: 7. The germline gives CDR1 SGHVS, CDR2 FQNEAQ. The CDR3 bases are TGTGCCAGCGCCCTGGGAGGGGTCACAGATACGCAGTATTTT. It translates to CASALGGVTDTQYF.

This clonotype was observed a handful of times. The chain recombines TRBV4-2 with TRBJ2-4, with 11 bases identical to TRBD2. The CDR3 loop spans 18 amino acids. With 0 bases clipped from V and 1 base from J, the junction kept 5 bases outside the gene matches. CDR1 is LGHNA and CDR2 is YNFKEQ in the germline V gene. The CDR3 loop reads CASSQDGVAGGAKNIQYF. In DNA, the CDR3 is TGTGCCAGCAGCCAAGATGGGGTAGCGGGGGGGGCCAAAAACATTCAGTACTTC.

Only a few counts were recorded for this clonotype. This sequence joins TRBV7-2 and TRBJ2-7, with D possibly being TRBD1 (6 bases). Trimming stripped 4 bases from V and 5 bases from J, with 9 bases between. Germline V CDR1 and CDR2: SGHTA, FQGNSA. The CDR3 extends over 12 amino acids. Written as DNA, the CDR3 is TGTGCCAGCAGCTGGACAGCCGACGAGCAGTACTTC. It codes for CASSWTADEQYF.

A few counts support this clonotype. V and J are TRBV29-1 and TRBJ2-1; TRBD1 aligns across 11 bases. Germline trimming cut 7 bases from V and 7 bases from J; bases unmatched to any gene: 6. Germline CDR1 and CDR2: SQVTM and ANQGSEA. The CDR3 runs to 13 residues. CDR3 DNA: TGCAGCGCCCCGGACAGGGGGCAAAATGAGCAGTTCTTC. This encodes CSAPDRGQNEQFF.

This clonotype appeared a few times. The rearrangement joins TRBV5-8 to TRBJ2-3, with D possibly matching TRBD1 (5 bases). The V gene lost 3 bases and the J gene lost 2 bases, with 10 bases spanning the gap. In germline, CDR1 is SGHTS, CDR2 YDEGEE. The CDR3 has 14 amino acids. The CDR3 here is CASSSGPFTDTQYF. CDR3 nucleotides: TGTGCCAGCAGCTCAGGGCCCTTCACAGATACGCAGTATTTT.

J is TRBJ2-5 and V is TRBV20-1; 16 bases agree with TRBD2. V gave up 2 bases and J gave up 5 bases; unmatched junction bases: 8. Germline assignment: CDR1 DFQATT and CDR2 SNEGSKA (reference sequence). The CDR3 runs to 17 residues. CDR3 in DNA: TGCAGTGCTAGACGGGGACTAGCGGGGGGGCGGCTGGAGACCCAGTACTTC. Its protein product is CSARRGLAGGRLETQYF.

The chain employs TRBV4-2 and TRBJ2-7, with 11 bases aligning to TRBD2. The CDR3 consists of 18 residues. Germline CDR1 and CDR2: LGHNA and YNFKEQ. The ends lost 1 base at V and 0 bases at J; junction bases unmatched: 8. The CDR3 sequence: CASSQAGTGTSGSYEQYF. The CDR3 region has the DNA TGTGCCAGCAGCCAAGCGGGCACCGGGACTAGCGGCTCCTACGAGCAGTACTTC.

The V gene is TRBV6-5, the J gene TRBJ2-7; 12 bases are a match to TRBD2. This CDR3 comprises 17 residues. V lost 3 bases to trimming and J lost 1 base; unmatched junction nucleotides: 7. The germline CDR1 and CDR2 sequences are MNHEY and SVGAGI. The CDR3 loop is CASSYKPTSGSSYEQYF. The CDR3 DNA is TGTGCCAGCAGTTATAAGCCGACTAGCGGGAGTTCCTACGAGCAGTACTTC.

This clonotype was counted at least ten times. This chain links TRBV3-1 with TRBJ2-3; the D is unclear. The germline gives CDR1 LGHDT, CDR2 YNNKEL (reference sequence). The length of the CDR3 is 15 residues. V was cut by 0 bases and J by 3 bases, with 10 bases left in between. The CDR3, as DNA: TGTGCCAGCAGCCAAGATTTGGGTCTGACAGATACGCAGTATTTT. It specifies CASSQDLGLTDTQYF.

This chain connects TRBV20-1 to TRBJ2-1; D call uncertain. The CDR3 sequence is 15 residues long. Trimming removed 3 bases from V and 4 bases from J, with 16 bases in between. Germline loops: CDR1 DFQATT, CDR2 SNEGSKA (reference sequence). CDR3 DNA sequence: TGCAGTGCTAGGTCCACGGTCCTTTCATACAATGAGCAGTTCTTC. Translated, it gives CSARSTVLSYNEQFF.

This chain uses TRBV27 with TRBJ1-6; TRBD1 might be the D (5 bases). The CDR3 is 13 amino acids. CDR1 MNHEY and CDR2 SMNVEV come from the germline V gene (reference sequence). Trimming shortened V by 8 bases and J by 4 bases, and 9 bases separated the two germline ends. For the CDR3, the DNA is TGTGCCAGCTGGGGCCTATATAATTCACCCCTCCACTTT. Its translation: CASWGLYNSPLHF.

The rearrangement uses TRBV7-2 and TRBJ1-2; D perhaps matches TRBD1 (6 bases). V was clipped by 3 bases and J by 5 bases, with 19 bases between them. The CDR3 is made up of 16 amino acids. Per the germline V gene, CDR1 is SGHTA and CDR2 is FQGNSA. In nucleotides, the CDR3 is TGTGCCAGCAGCTTGGGCATACAGGGTTTGGGGTATGGCTACACCTTC. Its translation is CASSLGIQGLGYGYTF. The complete variable domain, with remaining parts taken from reference TRBV7-2 and TRBJ1-2, reads GAGVSQSPSNKVTEKGKDVELRCDPISGHTALYWYRQSLGQGLEFLIYFQGNSAPDKSGLPSDRFSAERTGGSVSTLTIQRTQQEDSAVYLCASSLGIQGLGYGYTFGSGTRLTVV.

In its sample, this clonotype was seen a few times. This sequence joins TRBV7-3 and TRBJ2-7; D gene unclear. Trimming took off 4 bases at V and 3 bases at J, with 13 bases between the two ends. The CDR3 length is 14 residues. From germline, CDR1 is SGHTA and CDR2 FQGTGA. DNA of the CDR3: TGTGCCAGCAGCTCGCAGGAAGGTAACTACGAGCAGTACTTC. Amino acid sequence: CASSSQEGNYEQYF. Filled out from reference TRBV7-3 and TRBJ2-7, the complete variable domain reads GAGVSQTPSNKVTEKGKYVELRCDPISGHTALYWYRQSLGQGPEFLIYFQGTGAADDSGLPNDRFFAVRPEGSVSTLKIQRTERGDSAVYLCASSSQEGNYEQYFGPGTRLTVT.

This clonotype was counted between two and nine times. This chain connects TRBV20-1 to TRBJ1-5, with D unclear. CDR1 is DFQATT and CDR2 is SNEGSKA in the germline V gene (reference sequence). The CDR3 sequence is 13 residues long. Trimming took off 6 bases at V and 1 base at J, with 10 bases between the two ends. CDR3 amino acids: CSAHPGSNQPQHF. CDR3 nucleotides: TGCAGTGCCCATCCGGGGAGCAATCAGCCCCAGCATTTT.

This chain links TRBV20-1 with TRBJ2-3, with unresolved D. The CDR3 loop spans 14 amino acids. Trimming shortened V by 0 bases and J by 1 base, and 8 bases separated the two germline ends. Germline CDR1 reads DFQATT; CDR2 reads SNEGSKA (reference sequence). The CDR3: CSARERGRTDTQYF. CDR3 nucleotide sequence: TGCAGTGCTAGAGAAAGAGGCCGCACAGATACGCAGTATTTT.

Only a few counts were recorded for this clonotype. V and J are TRBV7-9 and TRBJ2-7; weak D call: TRBD1 (5 bases). Trimming shortened V by 6 bases and J by 7 bases, and 13 bases separated the two germline ends. Germline V gene lookup returns CDR1 SEHNR and CDR2 FQNEAQ (reference sequence). The CDR3 length is 12 residues. CDR3 amino acids: CASRAPRQEQYF. The CDR3 DNA sequence: TGTGCCAGCAGGGCCCCGAGACAGGAGCAGTACTTC.

The genes are TRBV12-3 or TRBV12-4 and TRBJ2-3; D is unclear. The CDR3 is 13 residues long. The ends were cut back, 6 bases at V and 3 bases at J, with 10 bases in the middle. This chain's CDR3 is CASSRRRTDTQYF. The CDR3 region has the DNA TGTGCCAGCAGCAGACGGAGAACAGATACGCAGTATTTT.

In this sample, this clonotype turned up once. The chain joins TRBV29-1 to TRBJ1-4; the match to TRBD1 covers 7 bases. With 6 bases clipped from V and 3 bases from J, the junction kept 1 base outside the gene matches. The germline gives CDR1 SQVTM, CDR2 ANQGSEA. The CDR3 extends over 12 amino acids. CDR3 coding DNA: TGCAGCGTGGGACAGCCTAATGAAAAACTGTTTTTT. It codes for CSVGQPNEKLFF.

This chain uses TRBV3-1 with TRBJ1-2, with D unclear. Germline V CDR1 and CDR2: LGHDT, YNNKEL (reference sequence). Deletions cut 1 base from V and 2 bases from J, with 11 bases between. This CDR3 region has 15 residues. This CDR3 is CASSQAGRANYGYTF. CDR3 nucleotide sequence: TGTGCCAGCAGCCAAGCGGGAAGGGCAAACTATGGCTACACCTTC. Looking up the rest from reference TRBV3-1 and TRBJ1-2 gives the full variable domain: DTAVSQTPKYLVTQMGNDKSIKCEQNLGHDTMYWYKQDSKKFLKIMFSYNNKELIINETVPNRFSPKSPDKAHLNLHINSLELGDSAVYFCASSQAGRANYGYTFGSGTRLTVV.